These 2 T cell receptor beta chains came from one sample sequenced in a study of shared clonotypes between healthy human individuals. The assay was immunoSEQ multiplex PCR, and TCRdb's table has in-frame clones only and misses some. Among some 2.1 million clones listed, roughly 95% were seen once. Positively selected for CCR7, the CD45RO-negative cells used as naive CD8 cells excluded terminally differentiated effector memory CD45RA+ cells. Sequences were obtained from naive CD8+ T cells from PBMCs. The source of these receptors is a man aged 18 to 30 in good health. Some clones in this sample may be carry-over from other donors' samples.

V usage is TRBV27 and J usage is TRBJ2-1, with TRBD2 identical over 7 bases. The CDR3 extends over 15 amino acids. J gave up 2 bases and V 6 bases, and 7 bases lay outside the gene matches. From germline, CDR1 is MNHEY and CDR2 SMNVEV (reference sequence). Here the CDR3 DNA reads TGTGCCAGCAGCCGACGGGGAGGGGCCTACAATGAGCAGTTCTTC. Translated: CASSRRGGAYNEQFF.

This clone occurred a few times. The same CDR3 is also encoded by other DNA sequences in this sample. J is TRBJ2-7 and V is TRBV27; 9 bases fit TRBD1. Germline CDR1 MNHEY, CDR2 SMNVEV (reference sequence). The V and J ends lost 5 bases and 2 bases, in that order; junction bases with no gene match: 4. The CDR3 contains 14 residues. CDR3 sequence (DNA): TGTGCCAGCAGTCCACACAGGGGGCCCTACGAGCAGTACTTC. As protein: CASSPHRGPYEQYF.